Below, 5 T cell receptor beta chains from the same sample are listed, as sequenced in a study of vaccination and CD4 T cells after COVID-19 (dated by TCRdb to between 2020 and 2023). The library was built by means of PCR. For sequencing, an Illumina iSeq 100 was employed. At the Johns Hopkins FTIC core, DNA from the cultured CD4+ T cells underwent TCR sequencing with the Oncomine TCR Beta short-read assay. Using fastp trimming at Q25 and MiXCR clonotype assembly, TCRdb reanalyzed the public sequencing data and kept in-frame beta chains. Each entry merges the rows of one CDR3 protein and shows their most common DNA and genes. Present in this sample are around 10,000 distinct CDR3 sequences, approximately 61% of which were seen just once. The top ten constitute roughly a quarter of the sample. The sample's treatment or condition label is to be understood as: roughly 11-day PBMC culture with coronavirus spike peptide pools or control peptides (ViraFEST assay).

What these receptors recognize is not known. Sequenced sample: CD4+ T cells from blood, cultured in vitro. The receptor set was obtained from a human donor who had recovered from COVID-19.

This chain joins TRBV6-1 and TRBJ1-5, with a possible D match to TRBD1 (6 bases). CDR1 and CDR2 from the germline V gene are MNHNS and SASEGT. The CDR3 is 12 amino acids. The V end was cut by 7 bases, the J end by 4 bases, with 8 bases between. The chain's CDR3 is CASKGGNQPQHF. The DNA for the CDR3 is TGTGCCAGCAAGGGGGGGAATCAGCCCCAGCATTTT.

This chain joins TRBV4-3 and TRBJ1-2; 8 bases are shared with TRBD1. V was clipped by 0 bases and J by 7 bases; unmatched bases: 10. CDR3 length: 16 residues. Germline V gene lookup returns CDR1 LGHNA and CDR2 YSLEER. Here the CDR3 DNA reads TGCGCCAGCAGCCAAGACGCGACAGGGGTGTCGGTTGGCTACACCTTC. Protein sequence: CASSQDATGVSVGYTF.

This clonotype was seen only a few times. The CDR3 reads CAILTAPRSNYGYTF. The DNA of the CDR3 is TGTGCCATCCTCACCGCTCCTAGGTCCAACTATGGCTACACCTTC. V is TRBV10-3 and J is TRBJ1-2; D gene uncertain. Per the germline V gene, CDR1 is ENHRY and CDR2 is SYGVKD. The CDR3 is 15 amino acids. Trimming took 8 bases from V and 2 from J, leaving 18 bases between them.

This clonotype was found a few times. The chain employs TRBV10-3 and TRBJ2-5; the D is unclear. From germline, CDR1 is ENHRY and CDR2 SYGVKD. Deletions cut 4 bases from V and 1 base from J, with 7 bases between. The CDR3 has 13 amino acids. CDR3 bases: TGTGCCATCAGTGGGCACGGCCAAGAGACCCAGTACTTC. Translated: CAISGHGQETQYF.

In nucleotides, the CDR3 is TGCGCCAGCAGCTTAGGGGAAGGGAACTATGGCTACACCTTC. This encodes CASSLGEGNYGYTF. This chain connects TRBV5-1 to TRBJ1-2; possibly TRBD1 for D (5 bases). The V gene lost 2 bases and the J gene lost 2 bases, with 10 bases spanning the gap. The CDR3 has 14 amino acids. Germline loops: CDR1 SGHRS, CDR2 YFSETQ.